This TCR beta chain was obtained from a study of shared clonotypes between healthy human individuals. Study observations and caveats: Among a handful of donors, roughly 5% of naive CD4 clonotypes were found in common. What naive subsets generally showed was a larger estimated richness than memory subsets showed. Only blood underwent sampling, and tissue repertoires likely differ. Sorted-subset sequencing, rarefaction showed, was incomplete despite large depth.

The CDR3 covers 21 residues. The germline V gene encodes CDR1 MDHEN and CDR2 SYDVKM. J gave up 0 bases and V 4 bases, and 19 bases lay outside the gene matches. Only CD45RO-negative cells positively selected for CCR7 counted as naive CD8 cells, so terminally differentiated effector memory CD45RA+ cells were excluded. Assay: immunoSEQ multiplex PCR; the TCRdb copy retains only in-frame clones and omits some. The sample lists roughly 2 million clones, approximately 94% occurring once. Notes on this clone: The antigen remains unidentified.

The V gene is TRBV28, the J gene TRBJ2-2; 8 nucleotides align to TRBD1. Sequenced material: naive CD8+ T cells sorted from blood. The origin of this receptor is a man aged 18 to 30 in good health. The CDR3 sequence is CASSCLMGTGVQLANTGELFF. As DNA, the CDR3 is TGTGCCAGCAGTTGTCTAATGGGGACAGGTGTCCAGCTTGCGAACACCGGGGAGCTGTTTTTT. Supplemented by reference TRBV28 and TRBJ2-2, the full variable domain reads DVKVTQSSRYLVKRTGEKVFLECVQDMDHENMFWYRQDPGLGLRLIYFSYDVKMKEKGDIPEGYSVSREKKERFSLILESASTNQTSMYLCASSCLMGTGVQLANTGELFFGEGSRLTVL.